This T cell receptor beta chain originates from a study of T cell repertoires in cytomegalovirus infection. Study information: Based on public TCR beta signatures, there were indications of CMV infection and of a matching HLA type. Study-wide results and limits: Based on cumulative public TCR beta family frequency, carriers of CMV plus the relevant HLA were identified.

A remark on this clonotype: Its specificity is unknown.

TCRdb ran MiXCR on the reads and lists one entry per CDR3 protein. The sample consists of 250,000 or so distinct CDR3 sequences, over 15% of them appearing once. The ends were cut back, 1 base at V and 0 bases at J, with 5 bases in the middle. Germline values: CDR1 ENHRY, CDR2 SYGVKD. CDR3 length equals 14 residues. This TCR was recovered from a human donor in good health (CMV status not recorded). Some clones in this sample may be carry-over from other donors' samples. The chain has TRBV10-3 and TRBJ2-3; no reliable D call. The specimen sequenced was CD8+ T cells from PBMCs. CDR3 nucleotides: TGTGCCATCAGTGAGTTTAGCAGCACAGATACGCAGTATTTT. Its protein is CAISEFSSTDTQYF.